Each of the 26 T cell receptor beta chains below was sequenced from the same sample in a study of CD8+ T cells in alopecia areata. cDNA serving as the sequencing template came from extracted, reverse transcribed RNA. This table comes from immunoSEQ multiplex PCR, and its TCRdb copy is limited to in-frame clones, with some not included. In the table there are more than 95,000 clones, 61% of which are singletons. Treatment reported: oral pan-JAK inhibitor, 5-10 mg twice daily. The specimen was CD4+ T cells sorted from blood, collected at week 4, from a patient treated with tofacitinib. The receptors originated from a human donor with alopecia areata.

The rearrangement uses TRBV2 and TRBJ1-4, with D possibly matching TRBD1 (5 bases). The CDR3 runs to 14 residues. The germline V and J ends were trimmed by 6 bases and 8 bases, with 16 bases remaining between them. The germline CDR1 and CDR2 sequences are SNHLY and FYNNEI. CDR3 loop: CASRETAGAEKLFF. The CDR3 region has the DNA TGTGCCAGCAGGGAGACAGCAGGCGCGGAAAAACTGTTTTTT.

The chain carries TRBV5-4 and TRBJ2-1; 15 bases fit TRBD2. In germline, CDR1 is SGHNT, CDR2 YYREEE (reference sequence). CDR3 length: 19 residues. J gave up 2 bases and V 3 bases, and 9 bases lay outside the gene matches. CDR3 protein: CASSSSVGLAGGTYNEQFF. The CDR3 DNA sequence: TGTGCCAGCAGCTCATCTGTAGGACTAGCGGGAGGGACCTACAATGAGCAGTTCTTC.

The rearrangement links TRBV5-4 to TRBJ2-4, with 10 bases fitting TRBD2. This CDR3 region has 15 residues. Germline CDR1 is SGHNT and CDR2 is YYREEE (reference sequence). V was clipped by 1 base and J by 3 bases; unmatched bases: 1. In DNA form, the CDR3 reads TGTGCCAGCAGCTTGACTAGCGGGGACAAAAACATTCAGTACTTC. Its protein is CASSLTSGDKNIQYF.

CDR3 coding DNA: TGTGCCAGCAGTTCCACGGGACAGTTTGGCTACACCTTC. The encoded protein is CASSSTGQFGYTF. The chain combines TRBV28 with TRBJ1-2; 7 bases map to TRBD1. The V gene end was trimmed by 4 bases and the J gene end by 7 bases; junction bases not matched to a gene: 6. The CDR3 is 13 residues long. Germline CDR1 is MDHEN and CDR2 is SYDVKM.

This clone occurred a few times. The chain joins TRBV5-1 to TRBJ2-7; 7 nucleotides match TRBD1. Germline V gene lookup returns CDR1 SGHRS and CDR2 YFSETQ. The V segment lost 1 base and the J segment 0 bases; nucleotides outside the gene matches: 4. The CDR3 has 15 residues. CDR3 amino acids: CASSLLGDSSYEQYF. The CDR3 coding sequence is TGCGCCAGCAGCTTGTTGGGGGACAGCTCCTACGAGCAGTACTTC.

This clone came up a few times. V gene TRBV29-1 combines with J gene TRBJ1-2; TRBD1 might be the D (6 bases). V lost 7 bases to trimming and J lost 8 bases, with 17 bases between them. The CDR3 extends over 12 amino acids. Germline lookup yields CDR1 SQVTM and CDR2 ANQGSEA. As DNA, the CDR3 is TGCAGCGGTGTACAGGGTACGGGGGGCTACACCTTC. It is translated as CSGVQGTGGYTF.

This clone was seen a handful of times. J is TRBJ2-4 and V is TRBV2; D ambiguous. V lost 2 bases and J 7 bases, leaving 6 bases between the germline ends. This CDR3 has 12 residues. The germline V gene encodes CDR1 SNHLY and CDR2 FYNNEI. CDR3 nucleotides: TGTGCCAGCAGTGAACGTCTCAACATTCAGTACTTC. It translates to CASSERLNIQYF.

This clone was observed a handful of times. The gene calls are TRBV15 and TRBJ2-3; TRBD2 agrees at 8 bases. The V segment lost 7 bases and the J segment 0 bases; nucleotides outside the gene matches: 12. Per germline, CDR1 LNHNV and CDR2 YYDKDF (reference sequence). The CDR3 spans 17 residues. This chain's CDR3 is CATKNGRADYSTDTQYF. For the CDR3, the DNA is TGTGCCACCAAGAACGGGAGGGCCGACTATAGCACAGATACGCAGTATTTT.

The chain joins TRBV6-6 to TRBJ2-7; the match to TRBD1 covers 8 bases. Germline CDR1 MNHNY, CDR2 SVGAGI (reference sequence). This CDR3 region has 13 residues. V lost 8 bases to trimming and J lost 0 bases; unmatched junction nucleotides: 3. CDR3: CASYGQGSYEQYF. In nucleotides, the CDR3 is TGTGCCAGCTATGGACAGGGCTCCTACGAGCAGTACTTC.

This clone appeared a few times. This rearrangement joins TRBV2 to TRBJ1-5, with 7 bases that match TRBD1. With V trimmed by 3 bases and J by 3 bases, 5 bases remained unmatched. CDR1 is SNHLY and CDR2 is FYNNEI in the germline V gene. The CDR3 length is 15 residues. DNA for the CDR3: TGTGCCAGCAGTGAGTGGGACAGTTACAATCAGCCCCAGCATTTT. As protein: CASSEWDSYNQPQHF.

V usage is TRBV15 and J usage is TRBJ2-1; perhaps TRBD2 as D (5 bases). V dropped 3 bases and J dropped 7 bases, with 16 bases sitting between them. This CDR3 comprises 15 residues. The germline gives CDR1 LNHNV, CDR2 YYDKDF (reference sequence). The CDR3 loop reads CATSSRSVPGNEQFF. Here the CDR3 DNA reads TGTGCCACCAGCAGTCGTTCAGTCCCGGGAAATGAGCAGTTCTTC.

Turning to this clone: This specimen includes other DNA sequences encoding the same CDR3. The chain carries TRBV25-1 and TRBJ2-2; no reliable D call. From germline, CDR1 is MGHDK and CDR2 SYGVNS. The CDR3 totals 15 residues. Deletions cut 3 bases from V and 0 bases from J, with 8 bases between. The CDR3 here is CASSDHRTNTGELFF. In DNA, the CDR3 is TGTGCCAGCAGTGACCATAGGACGAACACCGGGGAGCTGTTTTTT.

The chain uses TRBV25-1 and TRBJ2-2; 10 nucleotides line up with TRBD2. Germline CDR1 MGHDK, CDR2 SYGVNS. The CDR3 totals 18 residues. V gave up 4 bases and J gave up 7 bases; unmatched junction bases: 15. CDR3 protein: CASSGQTSGRAYDGELFF. CDR3 coding DNA: TGTGCCAGCAGTGGCCAGACAAGCGGGAGGGCCTACGACGGGGAGCTGTTTTTT.

The gene calls are TRBV28 and TRBJ2-1, with 9 bases lining up with TRBD2. Germline CDR1 MDHEN, CDR2 SYDVKM. The length of the CDR3 is 20 residues. The J segment lost 0 bases and the V segment lost 4 bases, leaving 16 bases of the junction unmatched. CDR3 in DNA: TGTGCCAGCAGTTCTACGACGCGAAGACTAGCGGATAGCTCCTACAATGAGCAGTTCTTC. This sequence encodes CASSSTTRRLADSSYNEQFF.

V usage is TRBV10-3 and J usage is TRBJ1-5, with D perhaps TRBD1 (5 bases). Germline CDR1 and CDR2: ENHRY and SYGVKD. The CDR3 contains 13 residues. Trimming pared 6 bases from V and 7 bases from J, leaving 13 bases between. The CDR3 loop is CAIRLTDEQPQHF. CDR3 nucleotide sequence: TGTGCCATCAGGTTGACAGACGAACAGCCCCAGCATTTT.

The rearrangement links TRBV4-1 to TRBJ1-1; tentative D call: TRBD1 (6 bases). The CDR3 runs 16 residues. V lost 4 bases to trimming and J lost 3 bases, with 18 bases between them. Germline CDR1 reads MGHRA; CDR2 reads YSYEKL. The CDR3 DNA is TGCGCCAGCAGCCGCCGGAGGGGGGCTGAGTACACTGAAGCTTTCTTT. This encodes CASSRRRGAEYTEAFF.

Worth noting for this clone: The sample carries other DNA sequences with the same CDR3. The chain employs TRBV29-1 and TRBJ2-7; 11 bases are shared with TRBD2. V gave up 6 bases and J gave up 4 bases; unmatched junction bases: 5. Per germline, CDR1 SQVTM and CDR2 ANQGSEA. The CDR3 runs to 13 residues. Written as DNA, the CDR3 is TGCAGCGTACGGACTAGCGGGTCTTACGAGCAGTACTTC. Its translation is CSVRTSGSYEQYF.

A few counts support this clone. The chain links TRBV30 to TRBJ2-5, with TRBD1 matching over 9 bases. Germline V lookup: CDR1 GTSNPN, CDR2 SVGIG (reference sequence). Trimming at V came to 2 bases and at J to 5 bases, leaving 3 bases not matched to a gene. The CDR3 spans 13 residues. The CDR3 loop is CAWSTGGSETQYF. CDR3 nucleotides: TGTGCCTGGAGTACAGGGGGCTCGGAGACCCAGTACTTC.

The DNA for the CDR3 is TGCGCCAGCAGCCAAGATATTGGGGAATTGTCCTACGAGCAGTACTTC. Its protein product is CASSQDIGELSYEQYF. The chain links TRBV4-3 to TRBJ2-7; D not certain. Trimming cost V 0 bases and J 1 base, with 13 bases left between them. CDR3 length: 16 residues. Per the germline V gene, CDR1 is LGHNA and CDR2 is YSLEER.

J is TRBJ2-7 and V is TRBV30; 15 nucleotides agree with TRBD2. The junction had 3 bases not matched to a gene; V was cut back by 5 bases and J by 4 bases. Germline V lookup: CDR1 GTSNPN, CDR2 SVGIG (reference sequence). The CDR3 is 14 amino acids. This CDR3 is CAWGTSGRLYEQYF. DNA of the CDR3: TGTGCCTGGGGGACTAGCGGGAGGTTGTACGAGCAGTACTTC.

V usage is TRBV30 and J usage is TRBJ1-1; D is unclear. Germline V lookup: CDR1 GTSNPN, CDR2 SVGIG (reference sequence). Trimming removed 0 bases from V and 1 base from J, with 12 bases in between. This CDR3 spans 15 amino acids. CDR3 sequence reads: CAWSVPQPANTEAFF. In DNA, the CDR3 is TGTGCCTGGAGTGTACCACAGCCTGCGAACACTGAAGCTTTCTTT. Drawing the rest from reference TRBV30 and TRBJ1-1, the complete variable domain is SQTIHQWPATLVQPVGSPLSLECTVEGTSNPNLYWYRQAAGRGLQLLFYSVGIGQISSEVPQNLSASRPQDRQFILSSKKLLLSDSGFYLCAWSVPQPANTEAFFGQGTRLTVV.

The CDR3 nucleotides are TGCAGTTCTGGGGGCCCCAGGGCACTGACAGATACGCAGTATTTT. Translation: CSSGGPRALTDTQYF. The rearrangement uses TRBV29-1 and TRBJ2-3, with D perhaps TRBD1 (6 bases). Germline V gene lookup returns CDR1 SQVTM and CDR2 ANQGSEA. The CDR3 loop spans 15 amino acids.

The V and J genes are TRBV5-6 and TRBJ2-3; tentative D call: TRBD1 (5 bases). Germline V gives CDR1 SGHDT, CDR2 YYEEEE. This CDR3 contains 14 residues. V lost 0 bases to trimming and J lost 1 base, with 6 bases between them. In DNA, the CDR3 is TGTGCCAGCAGCTTGGAGACAGGCACAGATACGCAGTATTTT. Amino acids: CASSLETGTDTQYF. The complete variable domain, with remaining parts taken from reference TRBV5-6 and TRBJ2-3, reads DAGVTQSPTHLIKTRGQQVTLRCSPKSGHDTVSWYQQALGQGPQFIFQYYEEEERQRGNFPDRFSGHQFPNYSSELNVNALLLGDSALYLCASSLETGTDTQYFGPGTRLTVL.

Only one count was recorded for this clone. This rearrangement joins TRBV27 to TRBJ2-2; 10 bases align to TRBD2. The CDR3 totals 16 residues. Trimming took 7 bases from V and 3 from J; bases not matched to a gene: 8. CDR1 and CDR2 from the germline V gene are MNHEY and SMNVEV (reference sequence). For the CDR3, the DNA is TGTGCCAGCATTCCTTTAGCGGGGGGATACACCGGGGAGCTGTTTTTT. Translated, it gives CASIPLAGGYTGELFF.

This CDR3 reads CASSQAYTDTQYF. The CDR3 DNA reads as TGCGCCAGCAGCCAAGCCTACACAGATACGCAGTATTTT. V is TRBV4-1 and J is TRBJ2-3; D gene ambiguous. Trimming took off 1 base at V and 2 bases at J, with 4 bases between the two ends. Germline values: CDR1 MGHRA, CDR2 YSYEKL. The CDR3 totals 13 residues.

This clone has just a few counts. The V gene is TRBV7-2, the J gene TRBJ2-4; D possibly corresponds to TRBD1 (5 bases). The CDR3 consists of 14 residues. The V end was cut by 5 bases, the J end by 7 bases, with 15 bases between. Looked up from germline, CDR1 is SGHTA and CDR2 is FQGNSA. CDR3 region: CASSPTGSTNIQYF. The DNA for the CDR3 is TGTGCCAGCAGCCCCACAGGTTCAACGAACATTCAGTACTTC.